This TCR beta chain is drawn from a study of a mutant IDH1 vaccine in newly diagnosed glioma. Overall study: Of treated patients, roughly 62% were men and roughly 40% women, averaging about 40 years.

Time point noted: week 5, during vaccination. Vaccine doses each comprised 300 ug of mutant IDH1 20-mer peptide, with topical imiquimod. New WHO grade 3 or 4 astrocytomas that were IDH1-mutant and ATRX-lost occurred in the donors. Produced via immunoSEQ multiplex PCR; TCRdb's table is partial and in-frame only. The sample consists of tens of thousands of clones, approximately 78% of them appearing once. The V gene's germline CDR1 is SGHRS and CDR2 YFSETQ. V shed 6 bases and J shed 1 base, with 10 bases lying between them. The CDR3 sequence is 13 residues long. Remarks on this clone: Its antigen is currently unknown.

The sample here was PBMCs, taken from a glioma patient whose treatment included an IDH1 peptide vaccine. The V gene is TRBV5-1, the J gene TRBJ1-1, with D maybe TRBD1 (5 bases). The receptor's source is a man aged 35-49 years with glioma. The CDR3 coding sequence is TGCGCCAGCATGGGACCCCAGAACACTGAAGCTTTCTTT. It translates to CASMGPQNTEAFF.